The 17 T cell receptor beta chains listed next were all sequenced from one sample in a study of OX40 agonist ivuxolimab in advanced cancers. The data were produced by immunoSEQ multiplex PCR, yet TCRdb's version contains in-frame clones alone and is incomplete. Among around 40,000 clones listed, around 86% were seen once. The source material was CD4+ or CD8+ T cells sorted from blood, sampled in a trial of the OX40 agonist ivuxolimab. These TCRs come from an adult with an advanced solid tumor such as melanoma, head and neck, liver or kidney cancer.

This clone has more than one count but fewer than ten. The genes are TRBV5-1 and TRBJ1-1; weak D call: TRBD1 (5 bases). Germline lookup yields CDR1 SGHRS and CDR2 YFSETQ. V lost 6 bases and J 4 bases, leaving 19 bases between the germline ends. The length of the CDR3 is 15 residues. In DNA form, the CDR3 reads TGCGCCAGCACCCTGGGGGGGGGAAGGAGCACTGAAGCTTTCTTT. This gives the protein CASTLGGGRSTEAFF.

The CDR3: CASSSQDANYGYTF. The CDR3 DNA reads as TGTGCCAGCAGCTCACAGGACGCTAACTATGGCTACACCTTC. The chain carries TRBV7-9 and TRBJ1-2, with TRBD1 as a possible D gene (5 bases). Per the germline V gene, CDR1 is SEHNR and CDR2 is FQNEAQ (reference sequence). The CDR3 length is 14 residues. Trimming removed 4 bases from V and 0 bases from J, with 9 bases in between.

This clone was observed once. The V gene is TRBV6-5, the J gene TRBJ1-1; D gene uncertain. Germline V gene lookup returns CDR1 MNHEY and CDR2 SVGAGI. This CDR3 has 14 amino acids. The germline V and J ends were trimmed by 5 bases and 11 bases, with 21 bases remaining between them. CDR3 sequence reads: CASSTALSLSSAFF. In nucleotides, the CDR3 is TGTGCCAGCAGTACGGCACTCAGCCTCTCCAGCGCTTTCTTT.

The CDR3 nucleotides are TGCGCCAGCAGCCAAGTGGGGCGGGGGATCACAGATACGCAGTATTTT. Its translation is CASSQVGRGITDTQYF. The chain has TRBV4-3 and TRBJ2-3, with TRBD2 matching over 7 bases. With 1 base clipped from V and 2 bases from J, the junction kept 6 bases outside the gene matches. This CDR3 spans 16 amino acids. CDR1 and CDR2 (germline): LGHNA, YSLEER.

The J gene is TRBJ2-2, the V gene TRBV5-4, with 7 bases aligning to TRBD2. The CDR3 runs to 15 residues. V gave up 4 bases and J gave up 2 bases; unmatched junction bases: 5. Germline CDR1 SGHNT, CDR2 YYREEE (reference sequence). DNA for the CDR3: TGTGCCAGCAGCCGGAGCGGGGCAAACACCGGGGAGCTGTTTTTT. It translates to CASSRSGANTGELFF. Variable domain in full (rest from reference TRBV5-4 and TRBJ2-2): ETGVTQSPTHLIKTRGQQVTLRCSSQSGHNTVSWYQQALGQGPQFIFQYYREEENGRGNFPPRFSGLQFPNYSSELNVNALELDDSALYLCASSRSGANTGELFFGEGSRLTVL.

V gene TRBV7-2 combines with J gene TRBJ2-5; no reliable D call. The last part of the DNA fits TRBJ2-7 better; the J call may be wrong. This CDR3 region has 14 residues. CDR1 is SGHTA, CDR2 FQGNSA, per germline. CDR3 sequence: CASSFYETNYEQYF. In nucleotides, the CDR3 is TGTGCCAGCAGCTTCTATGAGACCAACTACGAGCAGTACTTC.

This chain uses TRBV5-5 with TRBJ1-5; the match to TRBD1 covers 8 bases. The junction had 7 bases not matched to a gene; V was cut back by 1 base and J by 4 bases. The CDR3 runs to 16 residues. CDR1 is SGHKS, CDR2 YYEKEE, per germline (reference sequence). CDR3 in DNA: TGTGCCAGCAGCTTGAACGGACAGGGCTTAAATCAGCCCCAGCATTTT. Protein sequence: CASSLNGQGLNQPQHF.

This clone was seen only once. The chain has TRBV2 and TRBJ2-2; maybe TRBD1 (6 bases). Germline loops: CDR1 SNHLY, CDR2 FYNNEI. This CDR3 contains 16 residues. V dropped 5 bases and J dropped 1 base, with 14 bases sitting between them. Here the CDR3 DNA reads TGTGCCAGCAGTACCGACAGGCGCCTGAACACCGGGGAGCTGTTTTTT. It specifies CASSTDRRLNTGELFF.

This chain connects TRBV30 to TRBJ1-5, with 9 nucleotides matching TRBD1. V trimming: 5 bases; J trimming: 7 bases; junction bases outside the gene matches: 9. The CDR3 loop spans 14 amino acids. Per germline, CDR1 GTSNPN and CDR2 SVGIG (reference sequence). Here the CDR3 reads CAWGLGTGNQPQHF. The CDR3 DNA reads TGTGCCTGGGGTCTTGGGACAGGGAACCAGCCCCAGCATTTT.

The rearrangement uses TRBV6-5 and TRBJ1-1, with D possibly matching TRBD1 (5 bases). CDR3 length: 15 residues. Germline V gives CDR1 MNHEY, CDR2 SVGAGI. The V gene lost 3 bases and the J gene lost 3 bases, with 14 bases spanning the gap. CDR3 coding DNA: TGTGCCAGCAGTTATACCGGGGCTCGGGACACTGAAGCTTTCTTT. The encoded protein is CASSYTGARDTEAFF.

The rearrangement joins TRBV5-4 to TRBJ2-1; 7 bases are shared with TRBD2. V shed 2 bases and J 5 bases; nucleotides not matched to a gene: 10. CDR1 and CDR2 from the germline V gene are SGHNT and YYREEE (reference sequence). The CDR3 has 16 residues. In DNA form, the CDR3 reads TGTGCCAGCAGCTTTTTGACATCTAGCGGTGACAATGAGCAGTTCTTC. Translating it yields CASSFLTSSGDNEQFF.

The chain is built from TRBV7-2 and TRBJ1-2; the D gene is possibly TRBD1 (5 bases). This CDR3 spans 14 amino acids. Looked up from germline, CDR1 is SGHTA and CDR2 is FQGNSA. V was clipped by 5 bases and J by 0 bases, with 10 bases between them. The CDR3 DNA sequence: TGTGCCAGCAGCCAGGGTTGGTCTAACTATGGCTACACCTTC. Protein product: CASSQGWSNYGYTF.

This chain joins TRBV5-4 and TRBJ1-2; D is unresolved. Germline V gene sequence: CDR1 SGHNT, CDR2 YYREEE (reference sequence). The CDR3 covers 14 residues. Trimming left V 0 bases short and J 7 bases short, with 13 bases between. The CDR3 DNA is TGTGCCAGCAGCTTGGACAGAGGCGCCGGTGGCTACACCTTC. Translating it yields CASSLDRGAGGYTF.

The V and J genes are TRBV6-4 and TRBJ2-1, with D possibly matching TRBD2 (7 bases). CDR3 size: 13 residues. Germline-derived CDR1 and CDR2 are MRHNA and SNTAGT. Trimming took 6 bases from V and 7 from J, leaving 13 bases between them. The CDR3 DNA reads TGTGCCAGCAGCGCAGAGGGGGGGAATGAGCAGTTCTTC. Its translation: CASSAEGGNEQFF.

This clone was counted between two and nine times. The V call is TRBV4-3, the J call TRBJ2-7; the D gene could be TRBD1 or TRBD2 (5 bases each). Germline V gene sequence: CDR1 LGHNA, CDR2 YSLEER. Trimming removed 0 bases at V and 1 base at J, with 10 bases between. The CDR3 loop spans 15 amino acids. The CDR3 spells CASSQEGRRSYEQYF. The CDR3 DNA is TGCGCCAGCAGCCAAGAGGGACGGAGATCCTACGAGCAGTACTTC.

The CDR3, as DNA: TGTGCCAGCCTACAAGAGACCCAGTACTTC. Translation gives CASLQETQYF. The gene calls are TRBV6-1 and TRBJ2-5, with no clear D. From germline, CDR1 is MNHNS and CDR2 SASEGT. The germline V and J ends were trimmed by 8 bases and 2 bases, with 3 bases remaining between them. This CDR3 comprises 10 residues.

This rearrangement joins TRBV2 to TRBJ2-1; D is tentatively TRBD1 or TRBD2 (5 bases each). Per the germline V gene, CDR1 is SNHLY and CDR2 is FYNNEI. The CDR3 is made up of 16 amino acids. V was trimmed by 4 bases and J by 3 bases, leaving 16 bases between them. The CDR3 DNA reads as TGTGCCAGCAGTGCTGAGGGAAGGGGTCTCTACAATGAGCAGTTCTTC. Translating it yields CASSAEGRGLYNEQFF.